Following are 7 T cell receptor beta chains from one sample sequenced in a study of T cell responses to AZD1222 COVID-19 vaccine listed by TCRdb under 2021. The time point label, as the study defines it: about 28 days (+/-7) after the second vaccine dose. The protocol used for the library was the immunoSEQ multiplex PCR assay. Not all clones reach the TCRdb copy of this immuneACCESS table, which keeps in-frame sequences only. Checked studies attribute under half of the gap to unresolved V genes and leave the rest unexplained. The sample has roughly 120,000 clones on record, more than 70% of them singletons. The ten top clones hold about 4.4% of the sample. The sample in question was peripheral blood, obtained 28 days after the second AZD1222 dose. The source of these receptors is an adult who received the AZD1222 COVID-19 vaccine.

This clone has only one observation. V is TRBV10-3 and J is TRBJ1-6; 9 nucleotides match TRBD1. CDR3 length: 15 amino acids. J lost 6 bases, V lost 10 bases, and 10 bases had no gene match. Germline values: CDR1 ENHRY, CDR2 SYGVKD. The CDR3: CATREGTGLNSPLHF. CDR3 nucleotides: TGTGCCACCCGTGAGGGGACAGGGCTTAATTCACCCCTCCACTTT.

This chain joins TRBV29-1 and TRBJ1-4; D is perhaps TRBD1 (6 bases). V lost 5 bases and J 7 bases, leaving 11 bases between the germline ends. This CDR3 region has 12 residues. Germline assignment: CDR1 SQVTM and CDR2 ANQGSEA. CDR3 residues: CSVYGGPEKLFF. DNA of the CDR3: TGCAGCGTTTATGGGGGGCCTGAAAAACTGTTTTTT.

The rearrangement uses TRBV5-8 and TRBJ2-3, with a possible D match to TRBD2 (5 bases). The germline V and J ends were trimmed by 0 bases and 5 bases, with 10 bases remaining between them. The CDR3 covers 14 residues. CDR1 and CDR2 (germline): SGHTS, YDEGEE. CDR3 DNA sequence: TGTGCCAGCAGCTTGGTAGGCGGAGGAGATACGCAGTATTTT. Translation: CASSLVGGGDTQYF.

This clone was seen a handful of times. The chain uses TRBV2 and TRBJ1-1, with no clear D. V shed 3 bases and J shed 5 bases, with 10 bases lying between them. Germline V gene sequence: CDR1 SNHLY, CDR2 FYNNEI. This CDR3 is 13 amino acids long. The CDR3 DNA is TGTGCCAGCAGTGACACGGAGAGAACTGAAGCTTTCTTT. Its protein product is CASSDTERTEAFF.

The chain recombines TRBV3-1 (or the pseudogene TRBV3-2) with TRBJ1-2, with D perhaps TRBD1 (6 bases). CDR1 and CDR2 from the germline V gene are LGHDT and YNNKEL (reference sequence). CDR3 length: 15 amino acids. V was clipped by 4 bases and J by 2 bases, with 14 bases between them. CDR3 region: CASSRLTTGNYGYTF. CDR3 nucleotides: TGTGCCAGCAGCCGCCTAACAACAGGGAACTATGGCTACACCTTC.

The chain uses TRBV4-3 and TRBJ2-3, with D unresolved. The CDR3 contains 15 residues. V shed 4 bases and J shed 1 base, with 12 bases lying between them. In germline, CDR1 is LGHNA, CDR2 YSLEER. The CDR3 protein is CASSPTSWGTDTQYF. DNA for the CDR3: TGCGCCAGCAGCCCGACCTCCTGGGGCACAGATACGCAGTATTTT.

The CDR3 protein is CASRPPQGYYEQYF. CDR3 nucleotides: TGTGCCAGCCGCCCCCCCCAGGGATACTACGAGCAGTACTTC. The rearrangement uses TRBV28 and TRBJ2-7; D may be TRBD1 (5 bases). This CDR3 contains 14 residues. Germline V lookup: CDR1 MDHEN, CDR2 SYDVKM. Trimming removed 8 bases at V and 3 bases at J, with 17 bases between.